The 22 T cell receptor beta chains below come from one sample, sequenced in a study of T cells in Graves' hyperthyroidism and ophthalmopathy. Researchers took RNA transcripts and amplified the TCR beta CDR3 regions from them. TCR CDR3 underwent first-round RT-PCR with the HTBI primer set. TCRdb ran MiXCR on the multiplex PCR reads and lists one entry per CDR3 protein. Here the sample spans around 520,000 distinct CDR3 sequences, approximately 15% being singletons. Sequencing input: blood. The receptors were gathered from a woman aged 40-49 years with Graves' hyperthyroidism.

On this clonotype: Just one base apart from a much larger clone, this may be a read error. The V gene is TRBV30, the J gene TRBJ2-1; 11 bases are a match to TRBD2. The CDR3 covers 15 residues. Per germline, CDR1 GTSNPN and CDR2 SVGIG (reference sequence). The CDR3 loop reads CTWTGTSGNYNEQFF. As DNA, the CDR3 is TGTACCTGGACCGGGACTAGCGGAAATTACAATGAGCAGTTCTTC.

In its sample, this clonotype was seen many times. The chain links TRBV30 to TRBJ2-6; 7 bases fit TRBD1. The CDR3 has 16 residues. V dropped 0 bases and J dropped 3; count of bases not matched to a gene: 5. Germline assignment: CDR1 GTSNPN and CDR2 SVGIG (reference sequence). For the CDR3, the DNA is TGTGCCTGGAGTGTACAGGGGTCCTTTGGGGCCAACGTCCTGACTTTC. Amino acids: CAWSVQGSFGANVLTF.

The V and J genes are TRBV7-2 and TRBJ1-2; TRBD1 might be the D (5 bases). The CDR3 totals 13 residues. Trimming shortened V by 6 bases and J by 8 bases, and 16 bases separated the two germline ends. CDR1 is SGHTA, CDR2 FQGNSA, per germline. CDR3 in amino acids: CASSQIGGTGYTF. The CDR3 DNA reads TGTGCCAGCAGTCAAATCGGAGGGACCGGCTACACCTTC.

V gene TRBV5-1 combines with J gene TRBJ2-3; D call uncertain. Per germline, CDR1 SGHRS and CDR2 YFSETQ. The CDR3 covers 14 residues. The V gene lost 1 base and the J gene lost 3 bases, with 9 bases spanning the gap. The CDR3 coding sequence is TGCGCCAGCAGCTTGATCACTGGAACAGATACGCAGTATTTT. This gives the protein CASSLITGTDTQYF.

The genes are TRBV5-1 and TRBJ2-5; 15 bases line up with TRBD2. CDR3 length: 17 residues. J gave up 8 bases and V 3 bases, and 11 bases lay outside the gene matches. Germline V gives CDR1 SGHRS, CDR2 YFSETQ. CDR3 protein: CASSSGTSGRIRDTQYF. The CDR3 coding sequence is TGCGCCAGCAGCTCCGGGACTAGCGGGAGGATAAGAGATACCCAGTACTTC. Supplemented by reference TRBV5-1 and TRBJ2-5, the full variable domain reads KAGVTQTPRYLIKTRGQQVTLSCSPISGHRSVSWYQQTPGQGLQFLFEYFSETQRNKGNFPGRFSGRQFSNSRSEMNVSTLELGDSALYLCASSSGTSGRIRDTQYFGPGTRLLVL.

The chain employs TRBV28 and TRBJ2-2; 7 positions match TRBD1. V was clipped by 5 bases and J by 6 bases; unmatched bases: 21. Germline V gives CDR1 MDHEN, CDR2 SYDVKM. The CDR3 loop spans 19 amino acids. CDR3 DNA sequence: TGTGCCAGCAGTATCCAAGGGGGCCGGGCTGGGAACGGGGCCGGGGAGCTGTTTTTT. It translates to CASSIQGGRAGNGAGELFF.

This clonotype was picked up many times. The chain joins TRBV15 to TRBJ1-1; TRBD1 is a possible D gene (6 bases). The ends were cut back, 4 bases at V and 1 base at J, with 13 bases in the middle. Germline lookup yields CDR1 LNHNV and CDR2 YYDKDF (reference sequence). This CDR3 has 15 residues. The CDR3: CATSMNRDPNTEAFF. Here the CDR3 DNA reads TGTGCCACCAGCATGAACAGGGACCCGAACACTGAAGCTTTCTTT.

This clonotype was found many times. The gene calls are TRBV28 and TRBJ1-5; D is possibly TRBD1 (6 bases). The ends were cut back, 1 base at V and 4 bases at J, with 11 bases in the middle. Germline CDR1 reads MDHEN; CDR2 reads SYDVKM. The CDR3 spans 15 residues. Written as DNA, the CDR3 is TGTGCCAGCAGTTTATCTATCAGGGGAAATCAGCCCCAGCATTTT. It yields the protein CASSLSIRGNQPQHF.

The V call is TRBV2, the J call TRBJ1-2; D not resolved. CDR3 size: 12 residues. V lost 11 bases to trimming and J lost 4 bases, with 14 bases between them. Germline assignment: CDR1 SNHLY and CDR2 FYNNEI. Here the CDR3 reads CASRLSVYGYTF. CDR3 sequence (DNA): TGTGCCTCAAGATTGTCAGTCTATGGCTACACCTTC.

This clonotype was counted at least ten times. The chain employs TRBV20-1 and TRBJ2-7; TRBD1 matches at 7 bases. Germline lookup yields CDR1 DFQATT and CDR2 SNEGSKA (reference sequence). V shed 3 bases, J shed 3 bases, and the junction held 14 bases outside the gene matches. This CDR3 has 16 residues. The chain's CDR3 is CSARSYTGTVNYEQYF. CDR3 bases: TGCAGTGCTAGGTCCTATACCGGGACAGTGAACTACGAGCAGTACTTC.

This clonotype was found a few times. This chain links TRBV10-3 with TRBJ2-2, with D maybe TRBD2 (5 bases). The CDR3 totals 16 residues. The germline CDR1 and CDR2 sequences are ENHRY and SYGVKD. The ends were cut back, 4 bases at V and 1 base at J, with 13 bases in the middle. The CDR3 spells CAISGRRAGNTGELFF. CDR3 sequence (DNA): TGTGCCATCAGTGGAAGACGGGCGGGGAACACCGGGGAGCTGTTTTTT.

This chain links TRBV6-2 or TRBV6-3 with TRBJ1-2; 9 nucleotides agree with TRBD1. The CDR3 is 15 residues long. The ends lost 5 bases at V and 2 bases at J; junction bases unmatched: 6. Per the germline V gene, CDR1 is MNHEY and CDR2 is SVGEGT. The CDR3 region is CASSRRTGVNYGYTF. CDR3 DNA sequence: TGTGCCAGCAGTCGTCGGACAGGGGTCAACTATGGCTACACCTTC.

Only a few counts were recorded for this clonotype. The CDR3 coding sequence is TGTGCCAGCAGCGGCCGACTAGCGGGAGATCACGAGCAGTACTTC. Protein: CASSGRLAGDHEQYF. This chain joins TRBV11-1 and TRBJ2-7; 12 bases align to TRBD2. Germline V gene lookup returns CDR1 SGHAT and CDR2 FQDESV (reference sequence). V shed 5 bases and J 5 bases; nucleotides not matched to a gene: 7. The CDR3 sequence is 15 residues long.

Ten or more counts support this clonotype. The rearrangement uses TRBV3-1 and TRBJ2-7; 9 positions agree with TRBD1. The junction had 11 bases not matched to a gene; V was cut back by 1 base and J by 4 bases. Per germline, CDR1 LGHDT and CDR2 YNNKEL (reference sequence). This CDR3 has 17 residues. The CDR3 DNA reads TGTGCCAGCAGCCAAGCGGGCCTCGGGACAGGGAGGTACGAGCAGTACTTC. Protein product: CASSQAGLGTGRYEQYF.

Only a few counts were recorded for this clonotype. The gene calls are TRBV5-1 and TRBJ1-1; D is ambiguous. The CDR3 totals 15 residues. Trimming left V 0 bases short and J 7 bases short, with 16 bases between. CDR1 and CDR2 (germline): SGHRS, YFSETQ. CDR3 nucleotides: TGCGCCAGCAGCTTGGCCAGGACCAACAACCATGAAGCTTTCTTT. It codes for CASSLARTNNHEAFF.

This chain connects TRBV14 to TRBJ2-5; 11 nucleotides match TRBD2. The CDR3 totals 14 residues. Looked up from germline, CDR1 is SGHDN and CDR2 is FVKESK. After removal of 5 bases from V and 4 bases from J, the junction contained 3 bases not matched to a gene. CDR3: CASSWLAGGETQYF. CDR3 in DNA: TGTGCCAGCAGCTGGCTAGCGGGGGGAGAGACCCAGTACTTC.

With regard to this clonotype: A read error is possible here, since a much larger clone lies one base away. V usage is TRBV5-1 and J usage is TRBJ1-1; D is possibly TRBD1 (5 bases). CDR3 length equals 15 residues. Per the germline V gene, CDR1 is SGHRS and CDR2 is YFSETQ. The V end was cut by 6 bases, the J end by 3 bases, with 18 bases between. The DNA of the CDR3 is TGCGCCAGCAACCCGGAGGGCAGGGTGGACACTGAAGCTTTCTTT. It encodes CASNPEGRVDTEAFF.

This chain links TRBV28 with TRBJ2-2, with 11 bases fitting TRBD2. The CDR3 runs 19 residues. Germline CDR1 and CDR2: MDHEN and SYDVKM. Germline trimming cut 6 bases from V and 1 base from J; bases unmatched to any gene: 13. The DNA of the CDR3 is TGTGCCAGCAGAGCCCCACTATTTCTAGCGGGAGGGAACACCGGGGAGCTGTTTTTT. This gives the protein CASRAPLFLAGGNTGELFF.

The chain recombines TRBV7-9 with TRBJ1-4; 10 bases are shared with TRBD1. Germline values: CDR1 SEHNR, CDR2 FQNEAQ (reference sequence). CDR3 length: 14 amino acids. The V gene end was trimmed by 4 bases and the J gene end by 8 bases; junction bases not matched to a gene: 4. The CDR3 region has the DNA TGTGCCAGCAGCTGGGACAGGGGACAGGAAAAACTGTTTTTT. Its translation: CASSWDRGQEKLFF.

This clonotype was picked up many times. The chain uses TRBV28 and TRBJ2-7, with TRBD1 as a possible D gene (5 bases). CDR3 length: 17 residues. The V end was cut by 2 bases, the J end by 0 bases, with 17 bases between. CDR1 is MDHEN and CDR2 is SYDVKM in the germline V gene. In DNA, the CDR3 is TGTGCCAGCAGTTTAAACCCTACAGGTCCCTTCTCCTACGAGCAGTACTTC. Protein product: CASSLNPTGPFSYEQYF.

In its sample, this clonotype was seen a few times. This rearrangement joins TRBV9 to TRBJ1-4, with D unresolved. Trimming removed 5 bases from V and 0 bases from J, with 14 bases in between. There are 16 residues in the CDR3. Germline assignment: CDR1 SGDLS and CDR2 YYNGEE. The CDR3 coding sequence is TGTGCCAGCAGATTCCTCCCGGCCCCAACTAATGAAAAACTGTTTTTT. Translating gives CASRFLPAPTNEKLFF.

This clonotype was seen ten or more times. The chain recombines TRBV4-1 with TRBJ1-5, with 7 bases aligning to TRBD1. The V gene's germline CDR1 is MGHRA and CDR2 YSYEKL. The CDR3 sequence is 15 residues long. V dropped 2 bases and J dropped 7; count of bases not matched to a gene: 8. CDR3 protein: CASSQSNRGGQPQHF. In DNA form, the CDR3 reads TGCGCCAGCAGCCAATCAAACAGGGGCGGCCAGCCCCAGCATTTT.